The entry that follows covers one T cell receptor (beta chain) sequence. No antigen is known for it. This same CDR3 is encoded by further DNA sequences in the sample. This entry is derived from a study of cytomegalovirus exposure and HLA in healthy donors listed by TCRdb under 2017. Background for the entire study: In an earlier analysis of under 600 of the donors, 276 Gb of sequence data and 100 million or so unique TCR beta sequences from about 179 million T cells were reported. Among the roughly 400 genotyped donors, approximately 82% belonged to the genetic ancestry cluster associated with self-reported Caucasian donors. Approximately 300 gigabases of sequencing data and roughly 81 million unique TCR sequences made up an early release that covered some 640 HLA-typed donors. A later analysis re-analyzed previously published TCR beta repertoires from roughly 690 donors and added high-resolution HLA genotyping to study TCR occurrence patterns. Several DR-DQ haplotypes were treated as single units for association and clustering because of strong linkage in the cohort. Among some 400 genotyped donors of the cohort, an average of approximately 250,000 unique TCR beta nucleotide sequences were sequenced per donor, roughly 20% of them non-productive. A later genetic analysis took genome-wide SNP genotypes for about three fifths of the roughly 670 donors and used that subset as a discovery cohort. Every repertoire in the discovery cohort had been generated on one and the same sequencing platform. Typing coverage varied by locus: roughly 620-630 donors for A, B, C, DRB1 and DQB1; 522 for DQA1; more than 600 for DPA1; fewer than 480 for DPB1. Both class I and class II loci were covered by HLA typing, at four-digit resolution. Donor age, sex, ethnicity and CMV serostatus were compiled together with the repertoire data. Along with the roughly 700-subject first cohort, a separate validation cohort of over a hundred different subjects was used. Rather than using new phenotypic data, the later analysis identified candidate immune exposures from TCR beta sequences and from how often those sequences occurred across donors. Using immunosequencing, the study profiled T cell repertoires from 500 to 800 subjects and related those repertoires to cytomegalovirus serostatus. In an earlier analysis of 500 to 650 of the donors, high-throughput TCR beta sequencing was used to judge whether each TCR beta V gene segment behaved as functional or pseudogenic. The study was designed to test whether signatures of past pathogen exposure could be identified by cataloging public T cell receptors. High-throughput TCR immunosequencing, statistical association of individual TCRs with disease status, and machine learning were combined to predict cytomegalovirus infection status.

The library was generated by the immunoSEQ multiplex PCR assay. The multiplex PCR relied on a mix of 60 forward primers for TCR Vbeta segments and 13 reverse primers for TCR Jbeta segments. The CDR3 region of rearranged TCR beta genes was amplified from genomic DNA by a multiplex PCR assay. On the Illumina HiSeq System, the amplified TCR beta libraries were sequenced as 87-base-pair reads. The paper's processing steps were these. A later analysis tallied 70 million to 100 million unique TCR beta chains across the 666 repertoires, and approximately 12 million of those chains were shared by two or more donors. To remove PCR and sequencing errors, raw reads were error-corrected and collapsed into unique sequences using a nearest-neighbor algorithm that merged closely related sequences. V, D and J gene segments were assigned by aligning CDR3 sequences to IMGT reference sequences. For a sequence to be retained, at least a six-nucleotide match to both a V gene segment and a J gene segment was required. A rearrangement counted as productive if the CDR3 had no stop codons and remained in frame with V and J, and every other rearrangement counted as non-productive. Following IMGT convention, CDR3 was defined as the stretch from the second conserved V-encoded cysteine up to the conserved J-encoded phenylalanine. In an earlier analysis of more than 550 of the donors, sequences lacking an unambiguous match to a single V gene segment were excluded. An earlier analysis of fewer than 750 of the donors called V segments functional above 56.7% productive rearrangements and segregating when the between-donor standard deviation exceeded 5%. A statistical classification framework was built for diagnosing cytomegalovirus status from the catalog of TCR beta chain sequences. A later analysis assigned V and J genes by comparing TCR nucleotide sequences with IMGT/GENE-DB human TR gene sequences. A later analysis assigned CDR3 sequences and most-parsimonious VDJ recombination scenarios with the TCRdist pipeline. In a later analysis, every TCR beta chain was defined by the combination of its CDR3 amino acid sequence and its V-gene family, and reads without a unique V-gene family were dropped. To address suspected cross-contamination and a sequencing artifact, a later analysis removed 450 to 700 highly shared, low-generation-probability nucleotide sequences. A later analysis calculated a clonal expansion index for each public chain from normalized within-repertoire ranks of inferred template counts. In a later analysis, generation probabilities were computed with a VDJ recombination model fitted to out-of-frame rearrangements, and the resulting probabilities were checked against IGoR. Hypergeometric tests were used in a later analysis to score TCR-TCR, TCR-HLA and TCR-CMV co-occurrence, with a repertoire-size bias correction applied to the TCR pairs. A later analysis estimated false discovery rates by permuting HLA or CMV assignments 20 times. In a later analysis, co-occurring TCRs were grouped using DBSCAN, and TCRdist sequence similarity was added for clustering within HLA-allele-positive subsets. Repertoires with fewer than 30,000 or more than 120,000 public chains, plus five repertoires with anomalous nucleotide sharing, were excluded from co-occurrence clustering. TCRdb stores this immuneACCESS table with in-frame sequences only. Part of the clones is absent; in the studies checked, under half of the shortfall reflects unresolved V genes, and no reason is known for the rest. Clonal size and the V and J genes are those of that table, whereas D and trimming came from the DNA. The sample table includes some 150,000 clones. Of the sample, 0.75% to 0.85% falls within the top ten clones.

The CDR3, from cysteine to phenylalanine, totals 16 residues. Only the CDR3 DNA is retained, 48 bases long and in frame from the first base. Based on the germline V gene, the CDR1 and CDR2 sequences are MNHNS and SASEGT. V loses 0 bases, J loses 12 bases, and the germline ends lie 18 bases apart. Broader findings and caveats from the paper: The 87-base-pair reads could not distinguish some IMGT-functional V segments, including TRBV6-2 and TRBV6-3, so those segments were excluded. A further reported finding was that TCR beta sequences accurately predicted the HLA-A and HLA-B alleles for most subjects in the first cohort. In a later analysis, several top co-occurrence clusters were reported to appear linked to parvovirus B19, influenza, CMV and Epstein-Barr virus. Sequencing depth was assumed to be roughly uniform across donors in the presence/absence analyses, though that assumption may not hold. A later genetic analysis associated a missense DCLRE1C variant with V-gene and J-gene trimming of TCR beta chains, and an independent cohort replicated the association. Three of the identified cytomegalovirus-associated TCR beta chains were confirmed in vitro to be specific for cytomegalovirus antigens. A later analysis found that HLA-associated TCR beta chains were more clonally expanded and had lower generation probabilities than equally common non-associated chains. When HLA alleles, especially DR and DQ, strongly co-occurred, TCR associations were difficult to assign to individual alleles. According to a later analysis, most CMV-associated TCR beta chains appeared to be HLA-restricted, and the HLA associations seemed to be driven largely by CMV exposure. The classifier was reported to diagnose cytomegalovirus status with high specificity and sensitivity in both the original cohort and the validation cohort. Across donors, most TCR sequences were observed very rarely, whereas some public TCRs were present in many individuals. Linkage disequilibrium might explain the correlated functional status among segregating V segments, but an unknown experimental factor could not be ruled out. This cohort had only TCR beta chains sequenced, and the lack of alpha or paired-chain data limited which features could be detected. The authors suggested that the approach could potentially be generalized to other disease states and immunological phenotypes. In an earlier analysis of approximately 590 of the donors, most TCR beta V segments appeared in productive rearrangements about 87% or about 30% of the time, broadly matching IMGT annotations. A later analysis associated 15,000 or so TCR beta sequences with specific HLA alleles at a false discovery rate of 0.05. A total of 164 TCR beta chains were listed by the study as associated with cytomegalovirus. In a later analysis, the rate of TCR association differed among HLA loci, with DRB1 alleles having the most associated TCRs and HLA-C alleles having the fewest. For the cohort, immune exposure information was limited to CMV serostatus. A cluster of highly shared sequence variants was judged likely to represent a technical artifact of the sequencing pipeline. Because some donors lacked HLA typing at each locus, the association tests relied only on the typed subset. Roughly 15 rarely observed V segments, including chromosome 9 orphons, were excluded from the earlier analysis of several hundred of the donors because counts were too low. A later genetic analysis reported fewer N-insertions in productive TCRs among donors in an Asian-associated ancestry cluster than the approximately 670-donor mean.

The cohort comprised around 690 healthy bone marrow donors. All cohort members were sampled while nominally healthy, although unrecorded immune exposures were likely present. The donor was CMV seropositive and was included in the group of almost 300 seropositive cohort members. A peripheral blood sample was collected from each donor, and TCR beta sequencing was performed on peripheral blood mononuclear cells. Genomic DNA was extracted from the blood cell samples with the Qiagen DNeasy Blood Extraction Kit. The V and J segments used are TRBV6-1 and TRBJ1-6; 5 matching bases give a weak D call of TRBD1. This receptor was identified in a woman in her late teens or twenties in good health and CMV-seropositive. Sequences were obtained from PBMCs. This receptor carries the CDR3 CASSEAGRVTVGPLHF. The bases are TGTGCCAGCAGTGAAGCGGGCCGAGTGACAGTAGGACCCCTCCACTTT.